This TCR beta chain came from a study of glioma-infiltrating T cells after dendritic cell vaccination. At the level of the study: Dendritic cells derived from monocytes and pulsed with autologous tumor lysate formed the vaccine.

Study conclusions and caveats: Higher TCR clonality did not directly relate to longer survival.

The immunoSEQ assay amplified TCRB CDR3 from up to about 2 ug DNA. Only in-frame clones appear in the TCRdb table, and some are missing; sequencing was by immunoSEQ multiplex PCR. This table holds 72,000 or so clones, 80% to 90% found once. Time point here: after dendritic cell vaccination, including at tumor progression/relapse. Blood PBMC samples: pre-vaccination, two weeks post third vaccination, and at tumor progression. Germline CDR1 ENHRY, CDR2 SYGVKD. This CDR3 has 14 amino acids. The V gene end was trimmed by 8 bases and the J gene end by 4 bases; junction bases not matched to a gene: 7. To note about this clone: Its target is not known.

V and J are TRBV10-3 and TRBJ1-4, with 7 positions matching TRBD1. The TCR comes from a human donor with glioblastoma. This specimen was blood, taken after dendritic cell vaccination. CDR3 region: CAISKGQSNEKLFF. The CDR3 nucleotides read TGTGCCATCTCGAAGGGACAGAGTAATGAAAAACTGTTTTTT.